This TCR beta chain came from a study of patients and donors after allogeneic stem cell transplantation. This CDR3 comprises 12 residues. In germline, CDR1 is DFQATT, CDR2 SNEGSKA (reference sequence). V was trimmed by 3 bases and J by 0 bases, leaving 4 bases between them. In this sample, this clonotype turned up many times. TCRdb used MiXCR to reprocess the RT-PCR reads, holding one entry per CDR3 protein. The sample holds about 960,000 distinct CDR3 sequences, around 17% seen once. Material: blood, either unsorted or a sorted T cell fraction (not recorded which). The receptor was isolated from a human donor who was either an allogeneic HSCT recipient or a stem cell or donor lymphocyte infusion donor (not recorded which). It is not recorded whose cells these are; they may come from a transplant donor. The rearrangement uses TRBV20-1 and TRBJ2-3; the D is unclear. The chain's CDR3 is CSASPSTDTQYF. The CDR3 nucleotides are TGCAGTGCTAGTCCGAGCACAGATACGCAGTATTTT.